This T cell receptor beta chain was documented in a study of regulatory T cells in long-lasting Graves disease. To make TCR beta libraries, researchers used iRepertoire HTBI primers and Arm-PCR of CDR3 regions. Each CDR3 protein is one row after TCRdb ran MiXCR on the multiplex PCR reads. The top ten hold about 61% of the sample, which has a few hundred thousand distinct CDR3 sequences, more than 20% seen once. This clonotype appeared many times. Sample time point: persistent/refractory GD, antithyroid drugs over 5 years with positive TRAb. The TCR library used RNA extracted from PBMCs. V dropped 5 bases and J dropped 5; count of bases not matched to a gene: 5. This CDR3 is 14 amino acids long. In germline, CDR1 is LNHDA, CDR2 SQIVND (reference sequence).

The receptor was isolated from a female donor with Graves disease. The rearrangement joins TRBV19 to TRBJ2-1, with 8 bases that match TRBD2. The sample here was peripheral blood mononuclear cells (PBMCs), taken when the disease was refractory, from a patient treated with antithyroid drugs. Written as DNA, the CDR3 is TGTGCCAGTAGTTTGGCGGGAGGCCACAATGAGCAGTTCTTC. It encodes CASSLAGGHNEQFF.